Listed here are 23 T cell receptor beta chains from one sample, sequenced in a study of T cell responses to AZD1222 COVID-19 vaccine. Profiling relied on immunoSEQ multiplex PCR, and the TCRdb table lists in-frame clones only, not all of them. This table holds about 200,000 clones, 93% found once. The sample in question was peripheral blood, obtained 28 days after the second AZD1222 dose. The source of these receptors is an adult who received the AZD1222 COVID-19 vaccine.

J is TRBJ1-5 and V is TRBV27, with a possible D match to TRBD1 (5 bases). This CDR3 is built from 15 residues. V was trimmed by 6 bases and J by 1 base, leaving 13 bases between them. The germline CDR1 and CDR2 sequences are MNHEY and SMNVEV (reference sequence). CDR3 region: CASSHRLGSNQPQHF. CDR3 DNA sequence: TGTGCCAGCAGCCACAGGTTGGGAAGCAATCAGCCCCAGCATTTT.

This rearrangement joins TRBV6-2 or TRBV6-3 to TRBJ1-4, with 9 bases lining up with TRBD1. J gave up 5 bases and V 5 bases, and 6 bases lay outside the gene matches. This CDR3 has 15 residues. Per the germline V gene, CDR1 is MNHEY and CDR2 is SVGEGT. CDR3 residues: CASSTGTGSNEKLFF. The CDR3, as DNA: TGTGCCAGCAGTACCGGGACAGGGTCGAATGAAAAACTGTTTTTT.

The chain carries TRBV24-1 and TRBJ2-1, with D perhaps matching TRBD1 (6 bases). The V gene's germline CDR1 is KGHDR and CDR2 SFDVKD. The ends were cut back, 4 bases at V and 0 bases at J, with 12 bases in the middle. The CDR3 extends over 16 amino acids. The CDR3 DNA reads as TGTGCCACCAGTGACCCGGACAGTGTCTCCTACAATGAGCAGTTCTTC. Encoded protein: CATSDPDSVSYNEQFF.

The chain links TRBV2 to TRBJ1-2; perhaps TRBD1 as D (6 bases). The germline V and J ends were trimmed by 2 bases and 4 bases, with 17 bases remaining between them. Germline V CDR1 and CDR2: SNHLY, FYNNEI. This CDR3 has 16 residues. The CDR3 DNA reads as TGTGCCAGCAGTGAAATCTTGGGGGCGCGTAGCTATGGCTACACCTTC. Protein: CASSEILGARSYGYTF.

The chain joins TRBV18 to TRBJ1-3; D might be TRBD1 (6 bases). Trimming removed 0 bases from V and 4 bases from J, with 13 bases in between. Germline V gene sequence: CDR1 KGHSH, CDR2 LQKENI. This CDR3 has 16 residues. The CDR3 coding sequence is TGTGCCAGCTCACCACCCGCCGGGGGGCGAGGAAACACCATATATTTT. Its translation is CASSPPAGGRGNTIYF. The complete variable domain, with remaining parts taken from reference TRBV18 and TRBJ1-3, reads NAGVMQNPRHLVRRRGQEARLRCSPMKGHSHVYWYRQLPEEGLKFMVYLQKENIIDESGMPKERFSAEFPKEGPSILRIQQVVRGDSAAYFCASSPPAGGRGNTIYFGEGSWLTVV.

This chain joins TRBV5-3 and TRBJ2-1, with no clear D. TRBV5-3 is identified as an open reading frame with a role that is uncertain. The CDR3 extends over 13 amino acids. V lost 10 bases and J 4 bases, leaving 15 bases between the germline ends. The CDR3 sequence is CALWPGPYNEQFF. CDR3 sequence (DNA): TGTGCCCTATGGCCGGGCCCTTACAATGAGCAGTTCTTC.

In nucleotides, the CDR3 is TGTGCCAGCAGCTTTACCGGGGAGCTGTTTTTT. Protein product: CASSFTGELFF. The gene calls are TRBV5-6 and TRBJ2-2; no clear D gene. Germline lookup yields CDR1 SGHDT and CDR2 YYEEEE. This CDR3 is 11 amino acids long. V lost 2 bases to trimming and J lost 5 bases, with 1 base between them.

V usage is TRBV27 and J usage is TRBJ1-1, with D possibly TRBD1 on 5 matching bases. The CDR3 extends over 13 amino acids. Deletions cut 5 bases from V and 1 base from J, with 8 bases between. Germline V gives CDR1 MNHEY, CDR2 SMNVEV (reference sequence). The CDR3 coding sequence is TGTGCCAGCAGTCCAGGGTGGAACACTGAAGCTTTCTTT. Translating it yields CASSPGWNTEAFF.

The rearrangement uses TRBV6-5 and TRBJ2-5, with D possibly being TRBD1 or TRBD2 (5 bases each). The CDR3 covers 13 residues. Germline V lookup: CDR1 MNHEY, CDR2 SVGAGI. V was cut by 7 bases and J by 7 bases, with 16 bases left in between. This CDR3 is CASTQPGPGTQYF. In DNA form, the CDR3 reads TGTGCCAGCACCCAACCGGGGCCCGGGACCCAGTACTTC.

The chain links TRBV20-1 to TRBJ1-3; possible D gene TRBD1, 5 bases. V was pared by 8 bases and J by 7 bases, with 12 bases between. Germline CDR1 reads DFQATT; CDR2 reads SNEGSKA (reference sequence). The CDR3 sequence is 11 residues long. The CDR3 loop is CSQRRGNTIYF. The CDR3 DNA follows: TGCAGTCAAAGGAGGGGTAACACCATATATTTT.

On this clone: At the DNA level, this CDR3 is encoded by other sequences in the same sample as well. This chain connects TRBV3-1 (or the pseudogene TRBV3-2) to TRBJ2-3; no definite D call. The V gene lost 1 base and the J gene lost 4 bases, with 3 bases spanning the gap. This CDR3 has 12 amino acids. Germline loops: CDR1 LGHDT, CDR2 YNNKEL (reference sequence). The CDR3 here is CASSQVSDTQYF. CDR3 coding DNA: TGTGCCAGCAGCCAAGTCTCAGATACGCAGTATTTT.

The CDR3 DNA follows: TGTGCCGGTACACGAACCATCTCCTACAATGAGCAGTTCTTC. Its translation: CAGTRTISYNEQFF. The V gene is TRBV28, the J gene TRBJ2-1; D gene uncertain. The CDR3 extends over 14 amino acids. The germline V gene encodes CDR1 MDHEN and CDR2 SYDVKM. Trimming cost V 11 bases and J 0 bases, with 14 bases left between them.

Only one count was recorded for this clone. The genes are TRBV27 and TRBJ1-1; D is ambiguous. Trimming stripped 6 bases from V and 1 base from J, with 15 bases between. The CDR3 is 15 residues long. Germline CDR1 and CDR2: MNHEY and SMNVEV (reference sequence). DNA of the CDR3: TGTGCCAGCAGCCGAAAGGGCAGCGAGAACACTGAAGCTTTCTTT. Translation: CASSRKGSENTEAFF.

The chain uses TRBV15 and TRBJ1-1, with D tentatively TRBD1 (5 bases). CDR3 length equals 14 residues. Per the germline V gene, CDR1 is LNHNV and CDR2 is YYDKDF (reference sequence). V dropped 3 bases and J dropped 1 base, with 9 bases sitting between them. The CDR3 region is CATSSGGGNTEAFF. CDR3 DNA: TGTGCCACCAGCAGCGGCGGGGGGAACACTGAAGCTTTCTTT.

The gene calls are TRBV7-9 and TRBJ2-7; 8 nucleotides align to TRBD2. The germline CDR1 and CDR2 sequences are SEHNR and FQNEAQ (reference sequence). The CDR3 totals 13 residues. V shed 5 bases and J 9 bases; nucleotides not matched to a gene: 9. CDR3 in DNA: TGTGCCAGCAGCCCGGGAGGGGTGGGGGGGCAGTACTTC. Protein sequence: CASSPGGVGGQYF.

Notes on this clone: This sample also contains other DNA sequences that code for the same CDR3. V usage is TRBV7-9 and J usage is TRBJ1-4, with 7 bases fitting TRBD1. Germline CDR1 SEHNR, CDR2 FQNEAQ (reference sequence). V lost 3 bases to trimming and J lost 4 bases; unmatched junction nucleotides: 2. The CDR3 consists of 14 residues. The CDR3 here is CASSLGQSNEKLFF. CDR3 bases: TGTGCCAGCAGCTTGGGACAGAGTAATGAAAAACTGTTTTTT.

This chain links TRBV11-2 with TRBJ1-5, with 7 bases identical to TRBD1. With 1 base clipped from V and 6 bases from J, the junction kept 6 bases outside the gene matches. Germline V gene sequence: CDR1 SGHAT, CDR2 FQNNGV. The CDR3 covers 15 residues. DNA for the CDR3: TGTGCCAGCAGCTTAGGAGGGGGCCTTGGTCAGCCCCAGCATTTT. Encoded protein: CASSLGGGLGQPQHF.

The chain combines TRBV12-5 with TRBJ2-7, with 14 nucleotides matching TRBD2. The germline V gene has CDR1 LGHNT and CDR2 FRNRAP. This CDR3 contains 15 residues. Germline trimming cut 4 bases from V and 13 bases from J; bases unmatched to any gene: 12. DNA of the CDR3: TGTGCTAGTGGTTCGATAAAGGGGACTAGCGGGGGTAGATACTTC. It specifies CASGSIKGTSGGRYF.

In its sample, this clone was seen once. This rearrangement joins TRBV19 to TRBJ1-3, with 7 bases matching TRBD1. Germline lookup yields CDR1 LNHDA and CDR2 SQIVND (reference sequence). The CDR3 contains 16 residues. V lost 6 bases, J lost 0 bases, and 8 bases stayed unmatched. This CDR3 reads CASSNDRALSGNTIYF. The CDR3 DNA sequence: TGTGCCAGTAGCAACGACAGGGCCCTCTCTGGAAACACCATATATTTT.

The CDR3 here is CASTTANYGYTF. The CDR3 DNA reads TGTGCCAGTACCACAGCTAACTATGGCTACACCTTC. The rearrangement links TRBV19 to TRBJ1-2; unclear D gene. Trimming took off 7 bases at V and 0 bases at J, with 6 bases between the two ends. This CDR3 comprises 12 residues. From germline, CDR1 is LNHDA and CDR2 SQIVND (reference sequence).

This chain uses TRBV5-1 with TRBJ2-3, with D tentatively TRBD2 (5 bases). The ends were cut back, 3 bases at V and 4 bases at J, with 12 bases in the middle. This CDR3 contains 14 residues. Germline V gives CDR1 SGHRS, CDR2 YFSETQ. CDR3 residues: CASSSRGDSDTQYF. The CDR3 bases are TGCGCCAGCAGCTCCCGGGGTGACTCAGATACGCAGTATTTT.

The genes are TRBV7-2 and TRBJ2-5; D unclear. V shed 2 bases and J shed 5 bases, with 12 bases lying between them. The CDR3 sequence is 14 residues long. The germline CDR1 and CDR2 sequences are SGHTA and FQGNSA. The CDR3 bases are TGTGCCAGCAGCTTAAATTCCCCCCCCGAGACCCAGTACTTC. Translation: CASSLNSPPETQYF.

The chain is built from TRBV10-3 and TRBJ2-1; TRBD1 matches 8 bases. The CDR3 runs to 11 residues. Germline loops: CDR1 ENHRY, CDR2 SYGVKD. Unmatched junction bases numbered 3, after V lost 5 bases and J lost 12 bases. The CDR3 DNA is TGTGCCATCAGTAACGGGACAGGGCAGTTCTTC. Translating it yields CAISNGTGQFF.